Shown below are 19 T cell receptor beta chains from a single sample sequenced in a study of blood T cell repertoires in COVID-19 (dated by TCRdb to 2019 to 2021). Library preparation used the immunoSEQ multiplex PCR assay. What TCRdb holds here is the immuneACCESS table cut down to in-frame rearrangements. Part of the clones is not present; checked against another copy, under half of the missing clones reflect an unresolved V gene, and the others are unexplained. Here the sample has about 210,000 clones; roughly 87% occur a single time. The ten most abundant clones make up approximately 7.3% of the sample. The specimen was PBMCs or T cells enriched from blood (not recorded which). Receptor source: a man under 40 in a cohort exposed to, infected with or recovered from COVID-19 (not recorded which).

This clone was recorded only once. V and J are TRBV24-1 and TRBJ2-1, with 9 positions matching TRBD2. V was clipped by 4 bases and J by 4 bases; unmatched bases: 13. Germline CDR1 is KGHDR and CDR2 is SFDVKD. This CDR3 is built from 18 residues. CDR3 sequence (DNA): TGTGCCACCAGTGACCCGAGTGGTAAAGCGGGAGGTTACAATGAGCAGTTCTTC. Translation: CATSDPSGKAGGYNEQFF.

The chain has TRBV27 and TRBJ1-4; weak D call: TRBD1 (6 bases). CDR3 size: 13 residues. The germline V gene has CDR1 MNHEY and CDR2 SMNVEV (reference sequence). V was pared by 2 bases and J by 17 bases, with 18 bases between. This chain's CDR3 is CASSLSRNPGQFF. CDR3 nucleotides: TGTGCCAGCAGTTTAAGCCGTAATCCGGGACAATTTTTT.

This chain links TRBV20-1 with TRBJ2-5; D is possibly TRBD2 (5 bases). Germline-derived CDR1 and CDR2 are DFQATT and SNEGSKA (reference sequence). The length of the CDR3 is 14 residues. The V end lost 3 bases, the J end lost 5 bases, and 16 bases lay between the germline ends. The DNA of the CDR3 is TGCAGTGCTAGTGGGCAGGAGGTGTATGAGACCCAGTACTTC. This sequence encodes CSASGQEVYETQYF.

This clone showed up just once. The CDR3 is CASSMAGTGVYEQYF. CDR3 coding DNA: TGTGCCAGTAGTATGGCCGGGACAGGAGTCTACGAGCAGTACTTC. The rearrangement joins TRBV19 to TRBJ2-7, with TRBD1 identical over 8 bases. The CDR3 has 15 residues. Looked up from germline, CDR1 is LNHDA and CDR2 is SQIVND (reference sequence). The V and J ends lost 3 bases and 3 bases, in that order; junction bases with no gene match: 7.

This chain uses TRBV28 with TRBJ2-7; 8 bases line up with TRBD2. The ends lost 4 bases at V and 5 bases at J; junction bases unmatched: 13. The CDR3 extends over 16 amino acids. CDR1 is MDHEN and CDR2 is SYDVKM in the germline V gene. CDR3 protein: CASSSPLSGSSNEQYF. Written as DNA, the CDR3 is TGTGCCAGCAGTTCCCCACTCAGCGGGAGTTCTAACGAGCAGTACTTC.

This clone was found many times. The J gene is TRBJ1-1, the V gene TRBV5-5; D uncertain. CDR3 length equals 12 residues. In germline, CDR1 is SGHKS, CDR2 YYEKEE (reference sequence). Between the trimmed V and J ends, which lost 3 bases and 7 bases, there was a span of 10 bases. CDR3 protein: CASSYREHEAFF. CDR3 nucleotides: TGTGCCAGCAGCTACCGGGAACATGAAGCTTTCTTT.

V and J are TRBV12-5 and TRBJ2-2; no reliable D call. Trimming shortened V by 11 bases and J by 5 bases, and 18 bases separated the two germline ends. This CDR3 is built from 14 residues. Germline V gene lookup returns CDR1 LGHNT and CDR2 FRNRAP. CDR3 nucleotides: TGTGCTTCTCAGTGTCTCGACAAAACCGGGGAGCTGTTTTTT. This translates into CASQCLDKTGELFF.

The J gene is TRBJ2-5, the V gene TRBV18; a possible D gene is TRBD2 (5 bases). With 2 bases removed from V and 2 bases from J, the gap between germline ends came to 9 bases. In germline, CDR1 is KGHSH, CDR2 LQKENI. The CDR3 sequence is 14 residues long. CDR3 in amino acids: CASSPDYKQETQYF. DNA of the CDR3: TGTGCCAGCTCACCAGACTACAAGCAAGAGACCCAGTACTTC.

The chain employs TRBV3-1 (or the pseudogene TRBV3-2) and TRBJ2-1; 8 bases are a match to TRBD2. The CDR3 has 16 amino acids. Germline CDR1 reads LGHDT; CDR2 reads YNNKEL (reference sequence). V was pared by 4 bases and J by 7 bases, with 12 bases of the junction left unmatched. The CDR3 sequence: CASSLRGSGSLNEQFF. CDR3 in DNA: TGTGCCAGCAGCCTCCGGGGCAGCGGGAGTTTAAATGAGCAGTTCTTC.

A few counts support this clone. The gene calls are TRBV5-1 and TRBJ2-2; 11 bases fit TRBD2. CDR1 is SGHRS, CDR2 YFSETQ, per germline. This CDR3 is 16 amino acids long. V shed 2 bases, J shed 2 bases, and the junction held 2 bases outside the gene matches. CDR3: CASSFTSGGNTGELFF. The CDR3 region has the DNA TGCGCCAGCAGCTTCACTAGCGGGGGAAACACCGGGGAGCTGTTTTTT.

The genes are TRBV5-1 and TRBJ1-1; D is ambiguous. There are 12 residues in the CDR3. Germline CDR1 is SGHRS and CDR2 is YFSETQ. The V end was cut by 4 bases, the J end by 0 bases, with 4 bases between. The CDR3 spells CASSRMNTEAFF. As DNA, the CDR3 is TGCGCCAGCAGCCGTATGAACACTGAAGCTTTCTTT.

V is TRBV28 and J is TRBJ2-3; D perhaps matches TRBD2 (7 bases). Germline V CDR1 and CDR2: MDHEN, SYDVKM. CDR3 length equals 14 residues. V was shortened by 9 bases and J by 1 base, with 14 bases between the two germline ends. In nucleotides, the CDR3 is TGTGCCAGTTGCCGGGGGGCGGGCACAGATACGCAGTATTTT. Residues: CASCRGAGTDTQYF. Complete variable domain (other parts from reference TRBV28 and TRBJ2-3): DVKVTQSSRYLVKRTGEKVFLECVQDMDHENMFWYRQDPGLGLRLIYFSYDVKMKEKGDIPEGYSVSREKKERFSLILESASTNQTSMYLCASCRGAGTDTQYFGPGTRLTVL.

This clone was counted a few times. The V gene is TRBV5-6, the J gene TRBJ2-1, with TRBD2 matching 9 bases. Germline V gives CDR1 SGHDT, CDR2 YYEEEE. J lost 0 bases, V lost 2 bases, and 3 bases had no gene match. The CDR3 loop spans 16 amino acids. The CDR3 DNA reads as TGTGCCAGCAGCTTCCTAGCGGGAAGCTCCTACAATGAGCAGTTCTTC. Translating it yields CASSFLAGSSYNEQFF.

The chain employs TRBV27 and TRBJ2-7; TRBD1 might be the D (5 bases). CDR3 length: 15 amino acids. Germline CDR1 reads MNHEY; CDR2 reads SMNVEV (reference sequence). V was clipped by 4 bases and J by 0 bases, with 13 bases between them. The CDR3 region is CASSSGRAASYEQYF. The CDR3 DNA reads as TGTGCCAGCAGTTCGGGCAGGGCCGCCTCCTACGAGCAGTACTTC.

This sequence joins TRBV5-4 and TRBJ2-1; D possibly corresponds to TRBD1 (6 bases). The length of the CDR3 is 16 residues. V shed 0 bases and J shed 4 bases, with 14 bases lying between them. Germline V gene data show CDR1 as SGHNT and CDR2 as YYREEE (reference sequence). The CDR3 loop reads CASSLVRGFWYNEQFF. The DNA of the CDR3 is TGTGCCAGCAGCTTGGTTAGGGGGTTCTGGTACAATGAGCAGTTCTTC.

V gene TRBV6-5 combines with J gene TRBJ2-1; 7 bases map to TRBD1. This CDR3 has 11 residues. Germline V lookup: CDR1 MNHEY, CDR2 SVGAGI. The junction had 8 bases not matched to a gene; V was cut back by 6 bases and J by 15 bases. The CDR3 protein is CASSLDRDMFF. DNA of the CDR3: TGTGCCAGCAGCCTAGACAGGGATATGTTCTTC.

The rearrangement uses TRBV7-6 and TRBJ2-3; 9 bases fit TRBD2. Looked up from germline, CDR1 is SGHVS and CDR2 is FNYEAQ. CDR3 length equals 15 residues. V lost 1 base to trimming and J lost 6 bases; unmatched junction nucleotides: 5. The CDR3 DNA is TGTGCCAGCAGCTTAGTCGATAGCGGGAGTGATACGCAGTATTTT. Residues: CASSLVDSGSDTQYF. The full variable domain, its missing parts supplied by reference TRBV7-6 and TRBJ2-3, is GAGVSQSPRYKVTKRGQDVALRCDPISGHVSLYWYRQALGQGPEFLTYFNYEAQQDKSGLPNDRFSAERPEGSISTLTIQRTEQRDSAMYRCASSLVDSGSDTQYFGPGTRLTVL.

V is TRBV9 and J is TRBJ1-5; 7 bases match TRBD1. Germline trimming cut 4 bases from V and 6 bases from J; bases unmatched to any gene: 7. This CDR3 is 14 amino acids long. From germline, CDR1 is SGDLS and CDR2 YYNGEE. In DNA form, the CDR3 reads TGTGCCAGCAGCAGAGGGGGCACGGCTCAGCCCCAGCATTTT. This encodes CASSRGGTAQPQHF.

V usage is TRBV5-5 and J usage is TRBJ2-1; 10 bases fit TRBD2. V shed 4 bases, J shed 4 bases, and the junction held 5 bases outside the gene matches. The CDR3 has 15 amino acids. Germline V lookup: CDR1 SGHKS, CDR2 YYEKEE (reference sequence). This chain's CDR3 is CASSGPGLAYNEQFF. In DNA form, the CDR3 reads TGTGCCAGCAGCGGACCGGGACTAGCGTACAATGAGCAGTTCTTC.